This is a list of T cell receptor beta chains from one sample in a study of cytomegalovirus exposure and HLA in healthy donors. Only in-frame clones appear in the TCRdb table, and some are missing; sequencing was by immunoSEQ multiplex PCR. The sample includes some 120,000 clones, approximately 68% of them seen just once. The sequenced sample consisted of PBMCs. All receptors derive from a young man in good health and CMV-seropositive. Each CDR3 is given with its conserved first and last residue. A D gene is named only where the DNA matches it firmly. Not all rows give a size; the values are once, few, many and, for expanded clones, a class.

V gene	clone size	D gene	J gene	CDR3 length	CDR3 DNA	CDR3 protein
TRBV29-1	once	TRBD1	TRBJ1-2	14	TGCAGCGTTCAGGGACAGGGAGCCATTTCGGGCTACACCTTC	CSVQGQGAISGYTF
TRBV6-1	NA	TRBD2	TRBJ2-1	14	TGTGCCAGCAGTGAATTAGCGGGAGGCACTGAGCAGTTCTTC	CASSELAGGTEQFF
TRBV6-5	NA	NA	TRBJ2-1	15	TGTGCCAGCAAATACAGCGGAGACTCCTACAATGAGCAGTTCTTC	CASKYSGDSYNEQFF
TRBV6-5	once	NA	TRBJ2-7	14	TGTGCCAGCAGTTACTCCCCGGCGGAGGGCGAGCAGTACTTC	CASSYSPAEGEQYF
TRBV4-1	few	TRBD2	TRBJ2-1	16	TGCGCCAGCAGCCCGTGGACTAGCGGGGCCTACAATGAGCAGTTCTTC	CASSPWTSGAYNEQFF
TRBV27	NA	NA	TRBJ1-3	15	TGTGCCAGCAGTTTAACAGGGAGCTCTGGAAACACCATATATTTT	CASSLTGSSGNTIYF
TRBV6-6	NA	NA	TRBJ1-4	13	TGTGCTGGCCGGGGTGTAGTAGGTGAAAAACTGTTTTTT	CAGRGVVGEKLFF
TRBV28	few	TRBD1	TRBJ2-7	14	TGTGCCAGCAGAATGACAGGGGACTTGCTCGAGCAGTACTTC	CASRMTGDLLEQYF
TRBV6-1	NA	TRBD2	TRBJ2-7	16	TGTGCCAGCAGTGAGTGGGAGGGCCCCCCGTATTACGAGCAGTACTTC	CASSEWEGPPYYEQYF
TRBV5-1	NA	NA	TRBJ2-5	21	TGCGCCAGCAGCTTGTGGAAACACTCCGGGGTGGTCGCTGCGGGGAGCGAGACCCAGTACTTC	CASSLWKHSGVVAAGSETQYF
TRBV4-1	NA	TRBD1	TRBJ1-3	20	TGCGCCAGCAGCCAAGCGTCAGGACAGGGCTTCCCCAAGGCTGGAAGCACCATATATTTT	CASSQASGQGFPKAGSTIYF
TRBV19	NA	TRBD2	TRBJ2-3	17	TGTGCCAGTAGTGTCCACCGGACTAGCGGGATGGGAGATACGCAGTATTTT	CASSVHRTSGMGDTQYF
TRBV27	NA	TRBD1	TRBJ1-6	17	TGTGCCAGCAGTTTTTCCGTACCGGGACAGTATAATTCACCCCTCCACTTT	CASSFSVPGQYNSPLHF
TRBV6-1	NA	NA	TRBJ1-1	15	TGTGCCAGCAGTGAAGAGGGGGTTGCGAGCGCTGAAGCTTTCTTT	CASSEEGVASAEAFF
TRBV4-1	NA	NA	TRBJ2-1	15	TGCGCCAGCAGCCAAGGTCTGAACAGGGACAATGAGCAGTTCTTC	CASSQGLNRDNEQFF
TRBV7-6	NA	NA	TRBJ2-1	16	TGTGCCAGCAGCTTAGGGCGGCGGTGGGGGCACAATGAGCAGTTCTTC	CASSLGRRWGHNEQFF
TRBV5-1	NA	NA	TRBJ2-1	13	TGCGCCAGCAGCCCAGGAAAGGGGGATGAGCAGTTCTTC	CASSPGKGDEQFF
TRBV6-5	NA	NA	TRBJ2-1	14	TGTGCCAGCAGTGAAGAGATTTCCTACAATGAGCAGTTCTTC	CASSEEISYNEQFF
TRBV4-3	NA	TRBD1	TRBJ2-3	16	TGCGCCAGCAGCCAAGTGACAGGGTCGGGCACAGATACGCAGTATTTT	CASSQVTGSGTDTQYF
TRBV4-1	few	TRBD1	TRBJ1-2	15	TGCGCCAGCAGCCAAAGGACAGGGGCAGACTATGGCTACACCTTC	CASSQRTGADYGYTF